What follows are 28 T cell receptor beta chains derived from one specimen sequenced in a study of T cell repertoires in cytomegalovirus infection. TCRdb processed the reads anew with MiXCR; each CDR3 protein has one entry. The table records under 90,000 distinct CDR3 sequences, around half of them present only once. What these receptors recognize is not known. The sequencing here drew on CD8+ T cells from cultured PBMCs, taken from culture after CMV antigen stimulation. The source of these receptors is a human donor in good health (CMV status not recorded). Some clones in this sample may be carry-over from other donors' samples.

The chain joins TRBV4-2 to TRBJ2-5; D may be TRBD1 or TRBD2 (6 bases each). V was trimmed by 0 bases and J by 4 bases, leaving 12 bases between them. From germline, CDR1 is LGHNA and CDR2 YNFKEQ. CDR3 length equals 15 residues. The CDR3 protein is CASSQELGGPETQYF. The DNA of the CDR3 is TGTGCCAGCAGCCAAGAGCTGGGGGGCCCAGAGACCCAGTACTTC.

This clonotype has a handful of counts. The CDR3, as DNA: TGTGCCACCAGTGCAAAAGGTCGGGCCAACGTCCTGACTTTC. Its protein product is CATSAKGRANVLTF. The genes are TRBV24-1 and TRBJ2-6; unclear D gene. The V end lost 5 bases, the J end lost 5 bases, and 9 bases lay between the germline ends. Looked up from germline, CDR1 is KGHDR and CDR2 is SFDVKD. CDR3 size: 14 residues.

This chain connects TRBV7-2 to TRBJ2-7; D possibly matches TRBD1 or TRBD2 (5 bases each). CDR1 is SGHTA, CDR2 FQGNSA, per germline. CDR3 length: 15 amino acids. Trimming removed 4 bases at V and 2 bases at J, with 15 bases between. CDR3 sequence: CASSYRDARAYEQYF. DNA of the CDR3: TGTGCCAGCAGCTACCGGGACGCTAGAGCCTACGAGCAGTACTTC.

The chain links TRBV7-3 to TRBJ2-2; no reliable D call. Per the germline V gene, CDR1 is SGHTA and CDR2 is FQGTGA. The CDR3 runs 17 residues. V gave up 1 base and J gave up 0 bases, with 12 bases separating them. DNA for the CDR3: TGTGCCAGCAGCTTAAATATAGGCCGGGCGAACACCGGGGAGCTGTTTTTT. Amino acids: CASSLNIGRANTGELFF.

CDR3: CASSLAGGGLTNEQFF. CDR3 bases: TGCGCCAGCAGCTTGGCCGGCGGGGGGTTAACCAATGAGCAGTTCTTC. The V and J genes are TRBV5-1 and TRBJ2-1, with TRBD2 matching 8 bases. J was trimmed by 6 bases and V by 0 bases; bases with no gene match: 8. Germline lookup yields CDR1 SGHRS and CDR2 YFSETQ. CDR3 length equals 16 residues. Using reference TRBV5-1 and TRBJ2-1 for the parts outside the CDR3, the full variable domain is KAGVTQTPRYLIKTRGQQVTLSCSPISGHRSVSWYQQTPGQGLQFLFEYFSETQRNKGNFPGRFSGRQFSNSRSEMNVSTLELGDSALYLCASSLAGGGLTNEQFFGPGTRLTVL.

CDR3 loop: CASSQETVQGANVLTF. The CDR3 DNA is TGTGCCAGCAGCCAAGAGACAGTTCAAGGGGCCAACGTCCTGACTTTC. The chain has TRBV3-1 and TRBJ2-6; the D gene is possibly TRBD1 (5 bases). The CDR3 consists of 16 residues. Germline lookup yields CDR1 LGHDT and CDR2 YNNKEL (reference sequence). V was clipped by 0 bases and J by 4 bases, with 10 bases between them.

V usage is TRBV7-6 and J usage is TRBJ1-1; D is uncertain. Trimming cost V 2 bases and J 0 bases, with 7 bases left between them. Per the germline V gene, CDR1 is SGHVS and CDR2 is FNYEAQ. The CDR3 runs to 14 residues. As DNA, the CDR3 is TGTGCCAGCAGCTTAAATCAGTTGAACACTGAAGCTTTCTTT. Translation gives CASSLNQLNTEAFF.

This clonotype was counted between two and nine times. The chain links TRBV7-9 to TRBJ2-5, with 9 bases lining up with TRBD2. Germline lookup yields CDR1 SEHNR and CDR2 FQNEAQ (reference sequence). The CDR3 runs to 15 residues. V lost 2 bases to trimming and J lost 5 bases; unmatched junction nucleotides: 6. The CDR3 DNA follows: TGTGCCAGCAGCTTACTGCGGGAGGGCCTGGAGACCCAGTACTTC. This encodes CASSLLREGLETQYF.

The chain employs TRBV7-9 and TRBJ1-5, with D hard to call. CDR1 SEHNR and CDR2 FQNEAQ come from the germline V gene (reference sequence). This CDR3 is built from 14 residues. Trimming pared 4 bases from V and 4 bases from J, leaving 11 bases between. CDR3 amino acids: CASSYGLTNQPQHF. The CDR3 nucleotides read TGTGCCAGCAGCTACGGACTGACAAATCAGCCCCAGCATTTT.

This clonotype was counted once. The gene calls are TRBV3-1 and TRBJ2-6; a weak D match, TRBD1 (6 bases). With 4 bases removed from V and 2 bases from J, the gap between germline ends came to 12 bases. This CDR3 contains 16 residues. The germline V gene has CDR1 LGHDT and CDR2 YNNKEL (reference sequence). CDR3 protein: CASSLFPGAGANVLTF. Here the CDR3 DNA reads TGTGCCAGCAGCCTATTCCCAGGGGCTGGGGCCAACGTCCTGACTTTC.

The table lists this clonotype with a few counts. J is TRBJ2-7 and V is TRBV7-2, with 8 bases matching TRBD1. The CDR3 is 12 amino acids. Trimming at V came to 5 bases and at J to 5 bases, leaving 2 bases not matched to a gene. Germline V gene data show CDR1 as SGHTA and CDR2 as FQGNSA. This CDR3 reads CASSPGGNEQYF. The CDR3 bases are TGTGCCAGCAGCCCAGGGGGCAACGAGCAGTACTTC.

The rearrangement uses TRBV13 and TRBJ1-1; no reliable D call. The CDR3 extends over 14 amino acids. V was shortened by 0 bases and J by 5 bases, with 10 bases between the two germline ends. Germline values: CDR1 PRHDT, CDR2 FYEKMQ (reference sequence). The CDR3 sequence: CASSLGARVTEAFF. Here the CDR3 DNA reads TGTGCCAGCAGCTTAGGTGCCCGGGTGACTGAAGCTTTCTTT. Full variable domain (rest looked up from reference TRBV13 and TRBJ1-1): AAGVIQSPRHLIKEKRETATLKCYPIPRHDTVYWYQQGPGQDPQFLISFYEKMQSDKGSIPDRFSAQQFSDYHSELNMSSLELGDSALYFCASSLGARVTEAFFGQGTRLTVV.

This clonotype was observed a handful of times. This CDR3 is CASSSSSLSIRETQYF. The CDR3 bases are TGTGCCAGCAGTTCTAGCTCCCTCTCTATCCGAGAGACCCAGTACTTC. The chain links TRBV6-7 to TRBJ2-5; TRBD2 is a possible D gene (5 bases). TRBV6-7 is an ORF; its function is uncertain. V lost 4 bases and J lost 4, with 19 bases in between. The CDR3 sequence is 16 residues long.

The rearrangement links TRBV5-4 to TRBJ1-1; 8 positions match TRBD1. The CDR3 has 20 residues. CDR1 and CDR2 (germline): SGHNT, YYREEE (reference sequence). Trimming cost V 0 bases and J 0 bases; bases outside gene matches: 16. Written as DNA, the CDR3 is TGTGCCAGCAGCTTGGAAGCGGTGGCAGGGGGCGATGCCATGAACACTGAAGCTTTCTTT. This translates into CASSLEAVAGGDAMNTEAFF.

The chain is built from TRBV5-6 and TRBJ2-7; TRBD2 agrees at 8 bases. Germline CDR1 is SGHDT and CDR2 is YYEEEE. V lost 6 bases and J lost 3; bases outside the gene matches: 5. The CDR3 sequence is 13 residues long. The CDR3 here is CASNLGGGYEQYF. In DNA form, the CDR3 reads TGTGCCAGCAATCTCGGGGGGGGCTACGAGCAGTACTTC.

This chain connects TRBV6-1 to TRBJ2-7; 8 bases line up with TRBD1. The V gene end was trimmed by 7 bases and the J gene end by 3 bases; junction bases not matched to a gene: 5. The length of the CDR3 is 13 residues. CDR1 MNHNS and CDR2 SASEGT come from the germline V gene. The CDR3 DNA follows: TGTGCCAGCACCGGGACAGGAATCTACGAGCAGTACTTC. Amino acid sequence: CASTGTGIYEQYF.

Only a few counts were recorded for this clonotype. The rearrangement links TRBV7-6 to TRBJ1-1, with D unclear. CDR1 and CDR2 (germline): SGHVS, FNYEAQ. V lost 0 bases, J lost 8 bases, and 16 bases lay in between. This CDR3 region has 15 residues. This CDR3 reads CASSLAGRGATEAFF. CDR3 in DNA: TGTGCCAGCAGCTTAGCTGGTCGGGGAGCGACCGAAGCTTTCTTT. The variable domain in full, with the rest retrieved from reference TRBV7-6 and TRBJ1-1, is GAGVSQSPRYKVTKRGQDVALRCDPISGHVSLYWYRQALGQGPEFLTYFNYEAQQDKSGLPNDRFSAERPEGSISTLTIQRTEQRDSAMYRCASSLAGRGATEAFFGQGTRLTVV.

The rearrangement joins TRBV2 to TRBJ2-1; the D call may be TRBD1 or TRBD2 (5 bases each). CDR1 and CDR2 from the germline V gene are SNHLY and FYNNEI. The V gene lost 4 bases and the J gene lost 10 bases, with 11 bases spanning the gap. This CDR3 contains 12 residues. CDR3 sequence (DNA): TGTGCCAGCAGTGGGTCCGGGGACGAGCAGTTCTTC. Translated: CASSGSGDEQFF.

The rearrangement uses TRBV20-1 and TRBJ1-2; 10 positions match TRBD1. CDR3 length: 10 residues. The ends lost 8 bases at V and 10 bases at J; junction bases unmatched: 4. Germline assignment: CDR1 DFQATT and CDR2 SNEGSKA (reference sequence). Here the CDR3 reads CSTGTGDYTF. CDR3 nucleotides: TGCAGTACCGGGACAGGGGACTACACCTTC.

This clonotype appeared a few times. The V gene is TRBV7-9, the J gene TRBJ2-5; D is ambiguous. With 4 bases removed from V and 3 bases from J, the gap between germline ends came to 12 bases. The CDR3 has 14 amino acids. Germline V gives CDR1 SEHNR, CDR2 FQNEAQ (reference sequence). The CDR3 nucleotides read TGTGCCAGCAGCTACTTAGATAGAGAAGAGACCCAGTACTTC. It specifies CASSYLDREETQYF.

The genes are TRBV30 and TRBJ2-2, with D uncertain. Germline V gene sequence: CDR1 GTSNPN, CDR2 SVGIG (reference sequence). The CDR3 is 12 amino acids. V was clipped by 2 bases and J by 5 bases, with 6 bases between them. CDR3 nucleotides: TGTGCCTGGAGTACGGCGACCGGGGAGCTGTTTTTT. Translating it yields CAWSTATGELFF.

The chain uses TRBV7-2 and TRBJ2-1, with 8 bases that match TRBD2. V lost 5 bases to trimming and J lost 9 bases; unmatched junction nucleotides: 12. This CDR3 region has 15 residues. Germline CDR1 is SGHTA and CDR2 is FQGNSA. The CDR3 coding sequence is TGTGCCAGCAGCGTTACTTTGAACGGGAGGGGTGAGCAGTTCTTC. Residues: CASSVTLNGRGEQFF.

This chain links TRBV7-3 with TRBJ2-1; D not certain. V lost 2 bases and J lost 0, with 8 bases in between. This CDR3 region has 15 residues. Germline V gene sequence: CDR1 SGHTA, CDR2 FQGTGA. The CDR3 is CASSLSPSSYNEQFF. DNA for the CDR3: TGTGCCAGCAGCTTATCCCCGAGCTCCTACAATGAGCAGTTCTTC.

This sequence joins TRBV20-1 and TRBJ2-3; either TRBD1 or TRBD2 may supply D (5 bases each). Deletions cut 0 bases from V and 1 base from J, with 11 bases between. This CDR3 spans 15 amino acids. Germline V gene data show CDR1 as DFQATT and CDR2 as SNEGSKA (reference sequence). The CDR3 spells CSARDTGGRTDTQYF. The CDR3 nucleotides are TGCAGTGCTAGAGATACTGGGGGACGCACAGATACGCAGTATTTT.

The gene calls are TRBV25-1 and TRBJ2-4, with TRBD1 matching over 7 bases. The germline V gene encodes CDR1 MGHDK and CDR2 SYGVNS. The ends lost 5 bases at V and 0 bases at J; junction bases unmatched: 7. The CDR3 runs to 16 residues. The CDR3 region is CASSPGTVIAKNIQYF. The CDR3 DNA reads TGTGCCAGCAGTCCTGGGACAGTCATAGCCAAAAACATTCAGTACTTC.

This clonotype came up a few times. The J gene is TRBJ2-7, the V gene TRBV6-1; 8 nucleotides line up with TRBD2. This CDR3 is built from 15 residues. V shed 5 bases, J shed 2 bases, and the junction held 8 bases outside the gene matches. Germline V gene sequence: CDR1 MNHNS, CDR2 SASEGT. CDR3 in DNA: TGTGCCAGCAGTCCCATGGGAGCGGGGGCCTACGAGCAGTACTTC. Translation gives CASSPMGAGAYEQYF.

Here the CDR3 reads CASSNGQGATEAFF. The CDR3 DNA is TGTGCCAGCAGTAATGGACAGGGAGCCACTGAAGCTTTCTTT. The rearrangement uses TRBV6-1 and TRBJ1-1; 8 nucleotides agree with TRBD1. J was trimmed by 4 bases and V by 5 bases; bases with no gene match: 6. The germline gives CDR1 MNHNS, CDR2 SASEGT. The CDR3 has 14 residues.

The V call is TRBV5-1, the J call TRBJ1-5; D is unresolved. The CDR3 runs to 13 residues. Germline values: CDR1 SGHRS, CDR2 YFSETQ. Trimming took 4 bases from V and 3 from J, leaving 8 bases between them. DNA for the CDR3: TGCGCCAGCAGCCGGAGTTACAATCAGCCCCAGCATTTT. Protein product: CASSRSYNQPQHF. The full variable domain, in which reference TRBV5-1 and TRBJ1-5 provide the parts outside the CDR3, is KAGVTQTPRYLIKTRGQQVTLSCSPISGHRSVSWYQQTPGQGLQFLFEYFSETQRNKGNFPGRFSGRQFSNSRSEMNVSTLELGDSALYLCASSRSYNQPQHFGDGTRLSIL.